This TCR beta chain was captured by sequencing in a study of T cells in Graves' hyperthyroidism and ophthalmopathy. This clonotype was seen only a few times. The germline CDR1 and CDR2 sequences are LNHDA and SQIVND (reference sequence). V lost 3 bases, J lost 3 bases, and 8 bases lay in between. The CDR3 length is 14 residues. It was considered stable Graves' hyperthyroidism when ophthalmopathy did not progress within 18 months. Diagnoses used clinical symptoms, serum thyroxine and TRAb, thyroid ultrasound and orbital computed tomography. PBMCs were sourced from more than 7.5 ml fresh peripheral blood. Authors of the study amplified TCR beta CDR3 regions from RNA transcripts. The HTBI primer set was used in a first-round RT-PCR of the TCR CDR3. TCRdb re-called the multiplex PCR reads through MiXCR, storing one row per CDR3 protein. Of roughly 300,000 distinct CDR3 sequences listed, 15% to 20% were seen once; the top ten hold approximately 49%.

The chain uses TRBV19 and TRBJ1-4; D call uncertain. The sequence derives from a woman in her forties or fifties with Graves' hyperthyroidism. The sample consisted of blood. DNA of the CDR3: TGTGCCAGTAGTATTCCAGAAGCTAATGAAAAACTGTTTTTT. Amino acid sequence: CASSIPEANEKLFF. The whole variable domain, remainder taken from reference TRBV19 and TRBJ1-4, is DGGITQSPKYLFRKEGQNVTLSCEQNLNHDAMYWYRQDPGQGLRLIYYSQIVNDFQKGDIAEGYSVSREKKESFPLTVTSAQKNPTAFYLCASSIPEANEKLFFGSGTQLSVL.